The 26 T cell receptor beta chains below were found in one sample sequenced in a study of cytomegalovirus exposure and HLA in healthy donors. PCR used 60 Vbeta primers and 13 Jbeta primers. Assay: immunoSEQ multiplex PCR; the TCRdb copy retains only in-frame clones and omits some. The profile shows almost 200,000 clones, 70% to 80% of them singletons. Sequencing was performed on PBMCs. These receptors were obtained from a male donor in good health and CMV-seropositive.

V is TRBV9 and J is TRBJ2-5; 9 nucleotides agree with TRBD1. Unmatched junction bases numbered 11, after V lost 4 bases and J lost 4 bases. The CDR3 is 16 amino acids. CDR1 and CDR2 (germline): SGDLS, YYNGEE. CDR3 sequence (DNA): TGTGCCAGCAGCTTGACAGGGGGAGAACTCTTAGAGACCCAGTACTTC. Its protein is CASSLTGGELLETQYF.

The V call is TRBV7-9, the J call TRBJ2-3, with D maybe TRBD2 (6 bases). Germline V gives CDR1 SEHNR, CDR2 FQNEAQ (reference sequence). The CDR3 has 15 amino acids. V lost 1 base and J 5 bases, leaving 13 bases between the germline ends. The CDR3: CASSLGGSGEDTQYF. The DNA for the CDR3 is TGTGCCAGCAGCTTAGGCGGTAGCGGAGAAGATACGCAGTATTTT.

On this clone itself: At one end the junction does not follow the germline gene, possibly because of a read error. This rearrangement joins TRBV7-7 to TRBJ2-1; weak D call: TRBD2 (6 bases). CDR3 length: 15 residues. Germline V gene sequence: CDR1 SSHAT, CDR2 FNYEAQ (reference sequence). The DNA of the CDR3 is TGTGCTAGCAGCTTAGCGGTAGGGGAATACAATGAGCAGTTCTTC. Translated, it gives CASSLAVGEYNEQFF.

In regard to this clone: The junction departs from germline at one end; a sequencing error may be responsible. This rearrangement joins TRBV7-9 to TRBJ1-4, with D possibly TRBD1 on 6 matching bases. Per the germline V gene, CDR1 is SEHNR and CDR2 is FQNEAQ (reference sequence). CDR3 length: 15 amino acids. The CDR3 reads CSSSLVQGSHEKLFF. DNA of the CDR3: TGTTCCAGCAGCTTAGTACAGGGATCACATGAAAAACTGTTTTTT.

V and J are TRBV27 and TRBJ1-5, with a tentative D call TRBD1 (6 bases). CDR1 is MNHEY and CDR2 is SMNVEV in the germline V gene (reference sequence). This CDR3 has 13 residues. Trimming shortened V by 6 bases and J by 3 bases, and 9 bases separated the two germline ends. The CDR3, as DNA: TGTGCCAGCAGGGGGGCGACCAATCAGCCCCAGCATTTT. Translation: CASRGATNQPQHF.

The chain employs TRBV9 and TRBJ2-7; D is perhaps TRBD2 (5 bases). The CDR3 is 14 amino acids. Germline V gene lookup returns CDR1 SGDLS and CDR2 YYNGEE. Trimming left V 2 bases short and J 2 bases short, with 11 bases between. In DNA form, the CDR3 reads TGTGCCAGCAGCGTGGGAGTCGGAACCTACGAGCAGTACTTC. Its translation is CASSVGVGTYEQYF.

The table lists this clone with a few counts. The chain is built from TRBV28 and TRBJ2-2; 8 bases line up with TRBD2. Germline V CDR1 and CDR2: MDHEN, SYDVKM. Trimming cost V 8 bases and J 7 bases; bases outside gene matches: 12. The CDR3 is 15 amino acids. The DNA for the CDR3 is TGTGCCAGCTCCGGTTCGGGAGGGTATGGCGGGGAGCTGTTTTTT. It yields the protein CASSGSGGYGGELFF.

This clone was seen a single time. The V call is TRBV6-5, the J call TRBJ2-1, with D tentatively TRBD2 (6 bases). Germline CDR1 is MNHEY and CDR2 is SVGAGI. Trimming pared 5 bases from V and 3 bases from J, leaving 11 bases between. The CDR3 has 14 amino acids. CDR3 bases: TGTGCCAGCAGTACGGGAGACAGCTACAATGAGCAGTTCTTC. It translates to CASSTGDSYNEQFF.

The chain joins TRBV5-7 to TRBJ1-1; D remains ambiguous. TRBV5-7 is identified as an open reading frame with a role that is uncertain. V lost 2 bases and J lost 2, with 13 bases in between. CDR3 length: 15 amino acids. DNA of the CDR3: TGTGCCAGCAGCTTCATGGGCAGAAAAAACACTGAAGCTTTCTTT. Its translation is CASSFMGRKNTEAFF.

The chain couples TRBV5-1 to TRBJ1-4; 7 bases fit TRBD1. Germline V gene data show CDR1 as SGHRS and CDR2 as YFSETQ. Trimming took 0 bases from V and 8 from J; bases not matched to a gene: 7. This CDR3 spans 15 amino acids. The DNA for the CDR3 is TGCGCCAGCAGCTTGGTAACAGGGGTTCAAGAAAAACTGTTTTTT. Protein: CASSLVTGVQEKLFF.

In this sample, this clone turned up a few times. The V call is TRBV4-1, the J call TRBJ2-7; maybe TRBD2 (6 bases). V lost 1 base and J 6 bases, leaving 10 bases between the germline ends. The CDR3 consists of 13 residues. CDR1 is MGHRA and CDR2 is YSYEKL in the germline V gene. The CDR3 bases are TGCGCCAGCAGCCAAGCGGGGGTCAGCGAGCAGTACTTC. Translated, it gives CASSQAGVSEQYF.

The sample holds a few counts of this clone. This chain joins TRBV7-2 and TRBJ2-3; the D is unclear. V was shortened by 8 bases and J by 1 base, with 19 bases between the two germline ends. Germline CDR1 SGHTA, CDR2 FQGNSA. The CDR3 has 16 amino acids. The chain's CDR3 is CASRRTSGRGTDTQYF. CDR3 coding DNA: TGTGCCAGCCGCCGTACTTCGGGTCGGGGCACAGATACGCAGTATTTT.

The chain uses TRBV5-6 and TRBJ2-1; D is perhaps TRBD2 (6 bases). CDR3 size: 16 residues. Trimming shortened V by 4 bases and J by 0 bases, and 14 bases separated the two germline ends. Looked up from germline, CDR1 is SGHDT and CDR2 is YYEEEE. CDR3 nucleotide sequence: TGTGCCAGCAGCCCTACGGGAGTCCCCTCCTACAATGAGCAGTTCTTC. Protein sequence: CASSPTGVPSYNEQFF.

This chain joins TRBV4-2 and TRBJ2-7; D is possibly TRBD1 (7 bases). With 4 bases removed from V and 0 bases from J, the gap between germline ends came to 19 bases. In germline, CDR1 is LGHNA, CDR2 YNFKEQ. CDR3 length: 17 residues. The CDR3 sequence: CASSPEGPGGSSYEQYF. Written as DNA, the CDR3 is TGTGCCAGCAGCCCGGAGGGTCCAGGGGGGTCCTCCTACGAGCAGTACTTC.

The chain carries TRBV6-5 and TRBJ2-1; 9 bases are a match to TRBD2. Germline V CDR1 and CDR2: MNHEY, SVGAGI. With V trimmed by 2 bases and J by 4 bases, 6 bases remained unmatched. CDR3 length: 16 amino acids. The DNA of the CDR3 is TGTGCCAGCAGTTACGGGGCTAGCGGGATATACAATGAGCAGTTCTTC. Translation gives CASSYGASGIYNEQFF.

Worth noting for this clone: One end of the junction is discordant with germline, which a read error may explain. This rearrangement joins TRBV7-3 to TRBJ1-5, with 8 bases identical to TRBD1. The length of the CDR3 is 18 residues. Looked up from germline, CDR1 is SGHTA and CDR2 is FQGTGA. The chain's CDR3 is CASSLTGRFRGQNQPQHF. The CDR3 DNA sequence: TGTGCCAGCAGCCTAACGGGGCGATTCAGGGGGCAGAATCAGCCCCAGCATTTT.

This chain connects TRBV7-2 to TRBJ2-7; TRBD2 matches 13 bases. The J segment lost 2 bases and the V segment lost 4 bases, leaving 11 bases of the junction unmatched. This CDR3 has 18 amino acids. CDR1 and CDR2 from the germline V gene are SGHTA and FQGNSA. CDR3 nucleotides: TGTGCCAGCAGCTCCACCTCCGGGACTAGCGGGGCACCCTACGAGCAGTACTTC. Translation gives CASSSTSGTSGAPYEQYF.

The rearrangement joins TRBV19 to TRBJ1-1; 8 positions match TRBD1. Per germline, CDR1 LNHDA and CDR2 SQIVND (reference sequence). V was pared by 6 bases and J by 5 bases, with 17 bases of the junction left unmatched. The CDR3 runs 17 residues. The CDR3 DNA is TGTGCCAGTAGGCCCAGGGGGTCAGGGGGCTTGGGAACTGAAGCTTTCTTT. Translating it yields CASRPRGSGGLGTEAFF.

This clone was observed a handful of times. This chain joins TRBV30 and TRBJ1-5; TRBD1 aligns across 7 bases. The CDR3 length is 15 residues. V lost 3 bases and J lost 3; bases outside the gene matches: 8. Germline CDR1 and CDR2: GTSNPN and SVGIG (reference sequence). The CDR3 sequence is CAWRRQGLNNQPQHF. DNA of the CDR3: TGTGCCTGGAGGAGACAGGGTCTTAACAATCAGCCCCAGCATTTT.

V is TRBV9 and J is TRBJ1-1; possibly TRBD1 for D (6 bases). Germline loops: CDR1 SGDLS, CDR2 YYNGEE. With 4 bases removed from V and 5 bases from J, the gap between germline ends came to 12 bases. The CDR3 is 13 residues long. This CDR3 reads CASSRTGLTEAFF. CDR3 DNA: TGTGCCAGCAGCCGTACAGGGTTAACTGAAGCTTTCTTT.

The chain uses TRBV10-3 and TRBJ1-6; the match to TRBD1 covers 10 bases. Losses at the gene ends were 2 bases for V and 7 bases for J; bases not matched to a gene: 2. Germline V gene sequence: CDR1 ENHRY, CDR2 SYGVKD. This CDR3 region has 15 residues. This chain's CDR3 is CAISEEGQGNSPLHF. In DNA form, the CDR3 reads TGTGCCATCAGTGAGGAGGGACAGGGGAATTCACCCCTCCACTTT.

There are a few counts of this clone. The gene calls are TRBV6-6 and TRBJ1-4; D possibly corresponds to TRBD1 (5 bases). The V end was cut by 1 base, the J end by 6 bases, with 9 bases between. Germline V gene data show CDR1 as MNHNY and CDR2 as SVGAGI (reference sequence). The CDR3 covers 14 residues. CDR3 nucleotide sequence: TGTGCCAGCAGTTACTTGGGGGGGGATGAAAAACTGTTTTTT. Amino acids: CASSYLGGDEKLFF.

V is TRBV9 and J is TRBJ1-5, with D possibly being TRBD1 (5 bases). V was pared by 0 bases and J by 3 bases, with 10 bases between. Germline CDR1 is SGDLS and CDR2 is YYNGEE. This CDR3 region has 15 residues. The CDR3 DNA reads TGTGCCAGCAGCGTAGGGGAGGGGTTCAATCAGCCCCAGCATTTT. Its protein product is CASSVGEGFNQPQHF.

The rearrangement joins TRBV11-2 to TRBJ2-5; TRBD2 matches at 8 bases. J lost 9 bases, V lost 5 bases, and 20 bases had no gene match. The CDR3 is made up of 17 amino acids. Germline V CDR1 and CDR2: SGHAT, FQNNGV. CDR3 nucleotides: TGTGCCAGCAGCCGGAGGATCTCCGGGACTAGGCCCGGGGCCCAGTACTTC. Translating it yields CASSRRISGTRPGAQYF.

The chain carries TRBV7-9 and TRBJ2-2; TRBD2 aligns across 8 bases. Trimming cost V 0 bases and J 3 bases; bases outside gene matches: 3. Germline V gene lookup returns CDR1 SEHNR and CDR2 FQNEAQ (reference sequence). This CDR3 comprises 16 residues. The CDR3 DNA sequence: TGTGCCAGCAGCTTAGCGGGACTAGGTTACACCGGGGAGCTGTTTTTT. Translated, it gives CASSLAGLGYTGELFF.

The chain uses TRBV12-5 and TRBJ2-1; 12 positions match TRBD2. The CDR3 length is 19 residues. Per germline, CDR1 LGHNT and CDR2 FRNRAP. The V segment lost 2 bases and the J segment 0 bases; nucleotides outside the gene matches: 8. The CDR3 sequence: CASGLFGLAGLPSYNEQFF. The CDR3 DNA reads as TGTGCTAGTGGTTTGTTCGGACTAGCGGGACTTCCCTCCTACAATGAGCAGTTCTTC. The entire variable domain, with the rest obtained from reference TRBV12-5 and TRBJ2-1, is as follows: DARVTQTPRHKVTEMGQEVTMRCQPILGHNTVFWYRQTMMQGLELLAYFRNRAPLDDSGMPKDRFSAEMPDATLATLKIQPSEPRDSAVYFCASGLFGLAGLPSYNEQFFGPGTRLTVL.